This is a list of T cell receptor beta chains from one sample in a study of OX40 agonist ivuxolimab in advanced cancers. Produced via immunoSEQ multiplex PCR; TCRdb's table is partial and in-frame only. The sample records fewer than 100,000 clones, approximately 83% being singletons. Sequenced here: CD4+ or CD8+ T cells sorted from blood, sampled in a trial of the OX40 agonist ivuxolimab. The receptors stem from an adult with an advanced solid tumor such as melanoma, head and neck, liver or kidney cancer. The CDR3 runs from the conserved cysteine through the conserved F or W. D genes are given only for firm matches. Part of the rows lack a size; the others show once, few, many or a class for expanded clones.

>.|.|TRBV5-4|TRBJ2-7
CASSSDRTYEQYF
TGTGCCAGCAGCTCGGACAGAACATACGAGCAGTACTTC
>.|.|TRBV11-2|TRBJ2-7
CASSLVRTVPGQYF
TGTGCCAGCAGCTTAGTACGGACAGTCCCGGGGCAGTACTTC
>.|.|TRBV6-5|TRBJ1-5
CASSPPGGEQPQHF
TGTGCCAGCAGTCCGCCGGGGGGGGAGCAGCCCCAGCATTTT
>.|.|TRBV4-3|TRBJ2-3
CASSQDYRGSDTQYF
TGCGCCAGCAGCCAGGATTACCGGGGCTCAGATACGCAGTATTTT
>.|.|TRBV9|TRBJ2-1
CASSQPPRDEQFF
TGTGCCAGCAGCCAACCCCCCAGGGATGAGCAGTTCTTC
>TRBD1|once|TRBV2|TRBJ1-6
CASSGTGREDSPLHF
TGTGCCAGCAGTGGGACAGGGCGAGAGGATTCACCCCTCCACTTT
>TRBD1|.|TRBV9|TRBJ2-3
CASSVTGQGGIDTQYF
TGTGCCAGCAGCGTCACGGGACAGGGAGGAATAGATACGCAGTATTTT
>.|.|TRBV7-3|TRBJ2-3
CASSLANTDTQYF
TGTGCCAGCAGCTTAGCGAACACAGATACGCAGTATTTT
>.|.|TRBV6-5|TRBJ1-2
CASRRQVAYGYTF
TGTGCCAGCAGGCGACAGGTTGCCTATGGCTACACCTTC
>TRBD2|once|TRBV28|TRBJ2-3
CASLLAGGTDTQYF
TGTGCCAGCTTACTAGCGGGAGGCACAGATACGCAGTATTTT
>TRBD1|once|TRBV18|TRBJ1-5
CASSLETGKSNQPQHF
TGTGCCAGCTCACTTGAGACAGGGAAGAGCAATCAGCCCCAGCATTTT
>.|.|TRBV7-2|TRBJ2-1
CASSLGPQLAYNEQFF
TGTGCCAGCAGCTTAGGGCCGCAGCTAGCCTACAATGAGCAGTTCTTC
>TRBD2|.|TRBV7-8|TRBJ2-1
CASSLEGLETNEQFF
TGTGCCAGCAGCTTAGAGGGACTAGAGACTAATGAGCAGTTCTTC
>.|.|TRBV5-4|TRBJ1-6
CASSLARGGSPLHF
TGTGCCAGCAGCTTGGCAAGGGGGGGTTCACCCCTCCACTTT
>TRBD2|.|TRBV7-3|TRBJ2-1
CASSPGLAGPTNYNEQFF
TGTGCCAGCAGCCCGGGACTAGCGGGGCCAACCAACTACAATGAGCAGTTCTTC
>TRBD1|.|TRBV30|TRBJ2-3
CAWTRGPGDTQYF
TGTGCCTGGACGAGGGGGCCTGGAGATACGCAGTATTTT
>TRBD2|.|TRBV7-9|TRBJ2-3
CASSFGLETDTQYF
TGTGCCAGCAGCTTTGGACTAGAGACAGATACGCAGTATTTT
>.|.|TRBV7-8|TRBJ2-7
CASSSGTQSHEQYF
TGTGCCAGCAGCTCCGGGACCCAGTCGCACGAGCAGTACTTC
>.|.|TRBV7-7|TRBJ2-7
CASSLDSAYEQYF
TGTGCCAGCAGCTTAGACTCGGCCTACGAGCAGTACTTC
>.|.|TRBV6-5|TRBJ2-3
CASRAHGDTQYF
TGTGCCAGCAGAGCACACGGAGATACGCAGTATTTT
>.|.|TRBV6-6|TRBJ2-7
CASSYSTDRLTYF
TGTGCCAGCAGTTACTCGACCGACAGGTTGACATACTTC
>.|once|TRBV11-2|TRBJ2-7
CASSLHYEQYF
TGTGCCAGCAGCTTACACTACGAGCAGTACTTC
>.|few|TRBV28|TRBJ2-7
CASTGNYEQYF
TGTGCCAGTACAGGAAACTACGAGCAGTACTTC
>TRBD1|.|TRBV10-2|TRBJ2-7
CASTEDRVSGQYF
TGCGCCAGCACCGAGGACAGGGTTTCTGGGCAGTACTTC